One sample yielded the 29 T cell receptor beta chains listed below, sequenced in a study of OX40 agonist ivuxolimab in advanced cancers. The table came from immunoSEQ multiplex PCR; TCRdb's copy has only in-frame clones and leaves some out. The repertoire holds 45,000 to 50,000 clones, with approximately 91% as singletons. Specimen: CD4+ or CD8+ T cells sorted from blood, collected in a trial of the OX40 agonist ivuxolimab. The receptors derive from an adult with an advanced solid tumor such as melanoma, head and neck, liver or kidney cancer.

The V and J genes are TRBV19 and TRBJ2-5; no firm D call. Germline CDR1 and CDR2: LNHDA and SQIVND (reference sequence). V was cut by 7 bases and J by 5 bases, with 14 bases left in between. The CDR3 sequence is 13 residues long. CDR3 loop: CASTHTGLETQYF. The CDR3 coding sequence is TGTGCCAGTACTCACACGGGTTTGGAGACCCAGTACTTC.

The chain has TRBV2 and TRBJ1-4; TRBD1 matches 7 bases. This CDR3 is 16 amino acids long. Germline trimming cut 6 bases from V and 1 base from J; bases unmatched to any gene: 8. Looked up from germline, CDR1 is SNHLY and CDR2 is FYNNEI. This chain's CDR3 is CASSSSQGVTNEKLFF. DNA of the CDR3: TGTGCCAGCAGCTCGTCCCAGGGGGTAACTAATGAAAAACTGTTTTTT. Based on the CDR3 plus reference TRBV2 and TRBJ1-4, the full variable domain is EPEVTQTPSHQVTQMGQEVILRCVPISNHLYFYWYRQILGQKVEFLVSFYNNEISEKSEIFDDQFSVERPDGSNFTLKIRSTKLEDSAMYFCASSSSQGVTNEKLFFGSGTQLSVL.

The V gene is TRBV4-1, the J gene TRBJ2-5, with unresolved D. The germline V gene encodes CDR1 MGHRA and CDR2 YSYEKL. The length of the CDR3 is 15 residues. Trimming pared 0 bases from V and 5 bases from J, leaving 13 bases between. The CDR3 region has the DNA TGCGCCAGCAGCCAAGATTCGTCGACCGGGGAGACCCAGTACTTC. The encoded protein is CASSQDSSTGETQYF.

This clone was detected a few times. The CDR3 DNA reads as TGTGCCAGCAGTGGACTAGCGGGGGGGCCGGATACGCAGTATTTT. Its protein is CASSGLAGGPDTQYF. J is TRBJ2-3 and V is TRBV6-1; 14 nucleotides match TRBD2. The CDR3 covers 15 residues. The junction had 3 bases not matched to a gene; V was cut back by 4 bases and J by 6 bases. Germline V gene lookup returns CDR1 MNHNS and CDR2 SASEGT.

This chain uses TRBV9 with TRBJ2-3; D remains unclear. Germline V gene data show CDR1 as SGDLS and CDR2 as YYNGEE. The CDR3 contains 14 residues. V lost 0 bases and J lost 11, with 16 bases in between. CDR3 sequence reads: CASSVVTPSTVQYF. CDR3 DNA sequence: TGTGCCAGCAGCGTAGTAACCCCATCCACGGTGCAGTATTTT.

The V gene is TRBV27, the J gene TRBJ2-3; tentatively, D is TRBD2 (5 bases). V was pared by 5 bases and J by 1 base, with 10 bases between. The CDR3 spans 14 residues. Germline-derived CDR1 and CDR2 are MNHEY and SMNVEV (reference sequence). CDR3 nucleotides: TGTGCCAGCAGTATACGTAGCGGCACAGATACGCAGTATTTT. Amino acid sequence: CASSIRSGTDTQYF.

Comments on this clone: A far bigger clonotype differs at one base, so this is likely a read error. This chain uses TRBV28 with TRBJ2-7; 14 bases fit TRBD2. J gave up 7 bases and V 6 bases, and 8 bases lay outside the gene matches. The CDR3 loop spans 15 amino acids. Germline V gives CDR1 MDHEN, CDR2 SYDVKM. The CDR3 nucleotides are TGTGCCAGCAGCTTGGGACTAGCGGGGGCGGGGGAGCAGTACTTC. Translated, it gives CASSLGLAGAGEQYF. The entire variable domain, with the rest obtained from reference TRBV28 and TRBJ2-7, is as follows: DVKVTQSSRYLVKRTGEKVFLECVQDMDHENMFWYRQDPGLGLRLIYFSYDVKMKEKGDIPEGYSVSREKKERFSLILESASTNQTSMYLCASSLGLAGAGEQYFGPGTRLTVT.

The CDR3: CASRGTSGGIAYNEQFF. The CDR3 DNA is TGTGCCAGCAGGGGGACTAGCGGGGGGATTGCCTACAATGAGCAGTTCTTC. V gene TRBV27 combines with J gene TRBJ2-1; TRBD2 matches at 15 bases. Germline loops: CDR1 MNHEY, CDR2 SMNVEV (reference sequence). The CDR3 contains 17 residues. Trimming at V came to 6 bases and at J to 2 bases, leaving 5 bases not matched to a gene.

DNA of the CDR3: TGTGCCAGCATGCAGATCGTGGGCCGTTGGGGCACAGATACGCAGTATTTT. Translation: CASMQIVGRWGTDTQYF. The genes are TRBV5-8 and TRBJ2-3; the D is unclear. CDR1 SGHTS and CDR2 YDEGEE come from the germline V gene. CDR3 length: 17 amino acids. With 6 bases removed from V and 1 base from J, the gap between germline ends came to 21 bases.

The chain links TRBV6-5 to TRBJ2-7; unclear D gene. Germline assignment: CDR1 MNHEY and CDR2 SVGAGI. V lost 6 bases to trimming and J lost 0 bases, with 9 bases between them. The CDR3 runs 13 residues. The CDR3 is CASSQGYSYEQYF. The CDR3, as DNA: TGTGCCAGCAGCCAAGGATACTCCTACGAGCAGTACTTC.

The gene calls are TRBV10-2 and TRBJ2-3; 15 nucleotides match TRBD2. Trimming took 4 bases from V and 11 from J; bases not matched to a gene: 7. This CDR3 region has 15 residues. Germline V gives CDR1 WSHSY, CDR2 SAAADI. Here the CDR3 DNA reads TGCGCCAGCAGTGGGCCGGGACTAGCGGGAGGAAGGCAGTATTTT. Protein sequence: CASSGPGLAGGRQYF.

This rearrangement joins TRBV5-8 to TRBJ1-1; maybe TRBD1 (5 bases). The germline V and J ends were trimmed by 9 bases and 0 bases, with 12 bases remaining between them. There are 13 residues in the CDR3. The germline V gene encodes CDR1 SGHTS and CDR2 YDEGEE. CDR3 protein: CAMGRVMNTEAFF. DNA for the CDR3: TGTGCCATGGGCAGGGTCATGAACACTGAAGCTTTCTTT.

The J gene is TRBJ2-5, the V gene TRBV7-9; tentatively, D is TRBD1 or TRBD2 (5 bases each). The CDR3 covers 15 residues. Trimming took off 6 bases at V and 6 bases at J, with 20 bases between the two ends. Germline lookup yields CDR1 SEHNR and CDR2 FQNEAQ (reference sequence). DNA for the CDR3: TGTGCCAGCAGTCCCACCGGGGCCCTTCTTAAGACCCAGTACTTC. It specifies CASSPTGALLKTQYF.

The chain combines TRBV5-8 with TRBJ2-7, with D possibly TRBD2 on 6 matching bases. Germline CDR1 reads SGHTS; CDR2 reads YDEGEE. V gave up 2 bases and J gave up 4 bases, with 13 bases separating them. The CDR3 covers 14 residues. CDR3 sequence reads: CASSLGGSSYEQYF. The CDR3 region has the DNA TGTGCCAGCAGCTTAGGAGGGAGTTCTTACGAGCAGTACTTC.

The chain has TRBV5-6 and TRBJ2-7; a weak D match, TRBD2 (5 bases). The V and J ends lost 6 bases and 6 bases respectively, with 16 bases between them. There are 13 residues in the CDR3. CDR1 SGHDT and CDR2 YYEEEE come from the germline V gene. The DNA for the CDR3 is TGTGCCAGCACCCCACCGGGGTCCGCCGAGCAGTACTTC. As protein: CASTPPGSAEQYF. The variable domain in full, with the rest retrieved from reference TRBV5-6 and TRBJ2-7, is DAGVTQSPTHLIKTRGQQVTLRCSPKSGHDTVSWYQQALGQGPQFIFQYYEEEERQRGNFPDRFSGHQFPNYSSELNVNALLLGDSALYLCASTPPGSAEQYFGPGTRLTVT.

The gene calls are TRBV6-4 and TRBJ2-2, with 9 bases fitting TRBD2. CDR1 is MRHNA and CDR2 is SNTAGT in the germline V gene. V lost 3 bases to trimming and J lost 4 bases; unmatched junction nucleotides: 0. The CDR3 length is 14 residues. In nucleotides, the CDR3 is TGTGCCAGCAGTGAAGCGGGGGGCACCGGGGAGCTGTTTTTT. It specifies CASSEAGGTGELFF.

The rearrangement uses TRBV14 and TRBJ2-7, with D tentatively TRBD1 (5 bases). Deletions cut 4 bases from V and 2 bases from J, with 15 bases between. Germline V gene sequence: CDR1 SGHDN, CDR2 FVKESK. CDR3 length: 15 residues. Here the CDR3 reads CASSPWQGPTYEQYF. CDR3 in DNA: TGTGCCAGCAGCCCCTGGCAGGGTCCTACCTACGAGCAGTACTTC.

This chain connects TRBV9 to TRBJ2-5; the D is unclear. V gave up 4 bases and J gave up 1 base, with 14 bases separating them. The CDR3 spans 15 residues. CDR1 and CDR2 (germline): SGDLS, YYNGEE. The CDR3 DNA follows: TGTGCCAGCAGCCCCACCCTTAGCTCCCAAGAGACCCAGTACTTC. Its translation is CASSPTLSSQETQYF.

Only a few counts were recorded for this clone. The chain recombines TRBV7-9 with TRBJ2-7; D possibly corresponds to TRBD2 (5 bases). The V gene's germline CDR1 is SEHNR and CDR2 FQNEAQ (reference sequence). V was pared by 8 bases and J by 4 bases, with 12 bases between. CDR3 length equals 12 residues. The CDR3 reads CASGWGEYEQYF. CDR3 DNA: TGTGCCAGCGGTTGGGGAGAATACGAGCAGTACTTC.

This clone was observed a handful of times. CDR3 loop: CASSAPLAWSSYNEQFF. The CDR3, as DNA: TGTGCCAGCAGTGCCCCTCTAGCGTGGAGCTCCTACAATGAGCAGTTCTTC. This chain joins TRBV6-1 and TRBJ2-1, with a tentative D call TRBD2 (6 bases). The germline V gene has CDR1 MNHNS and CDR2 SASEGT. This CDR3 spans 17 amino acids. V lost 4 bases and J 0 bases, leaving 16 bases between the germline ends.

The CDR3 protein is CASSLGDLTEAFF. Here the CDR3 DNA reads TGTGCCAGCAGCCTTGGGGATCTCACTGAAGCTTTCTTT. J is TRBJ1-1 and V is TRBV7-9; D uncertain. The V gene's germline CDR1 is SEHNR and CDR2 FQNEAQ (reference sequence). The CDR3 consists of 13 residues. Trimming shortened V by 5 bases and J by 4 bases, and 11 bases separated the two germline ends.

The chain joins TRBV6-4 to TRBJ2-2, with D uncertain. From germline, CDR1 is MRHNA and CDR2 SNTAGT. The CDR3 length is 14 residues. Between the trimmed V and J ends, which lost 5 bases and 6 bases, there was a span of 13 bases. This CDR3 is CASSYGSVAGELFF. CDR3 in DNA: TGTGCCAGCAGTTACGGAAGCGTCGCCGGGGAGCTGTTTTTT.

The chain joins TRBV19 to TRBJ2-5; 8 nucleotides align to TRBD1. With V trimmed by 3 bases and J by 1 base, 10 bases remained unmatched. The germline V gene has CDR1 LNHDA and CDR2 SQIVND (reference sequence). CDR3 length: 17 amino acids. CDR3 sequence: CASSIGPRDRGQETQYF. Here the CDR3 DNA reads TGTGCCAGTAGTATTGGCCCCCGTGACAGGGGCCAAGAGACCCAGTACTTC.

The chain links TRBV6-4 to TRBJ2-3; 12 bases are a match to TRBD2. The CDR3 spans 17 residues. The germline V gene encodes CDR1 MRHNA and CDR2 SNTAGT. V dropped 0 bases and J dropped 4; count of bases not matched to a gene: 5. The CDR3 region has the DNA TGTGCCAGCAGTGACTCTACGACTAGCGGGGGAGCAGATACGCAGTATTTT. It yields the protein CASSDSTTSGGADTQYF.

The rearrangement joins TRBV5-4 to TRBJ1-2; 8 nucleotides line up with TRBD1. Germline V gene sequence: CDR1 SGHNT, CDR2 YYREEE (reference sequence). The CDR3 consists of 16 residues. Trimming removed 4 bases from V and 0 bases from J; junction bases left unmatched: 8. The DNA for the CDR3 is TGTGCCAGCAGCCTGGGACAGGTACTAGCTAACTATGGCTACACCTTC. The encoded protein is CASSLGQVLANYGYTF. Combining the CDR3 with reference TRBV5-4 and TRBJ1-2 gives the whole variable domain ETGVTQSPTHLIKTRGQQVTLRCSSQSGHNTVSWYQQALGQGPQFIFQYYREEENGRGNFPPRFSGLQFPNYSSELNVNALELDDSALYLCASSLGQVLANYGYTFGSGTRLTVV.

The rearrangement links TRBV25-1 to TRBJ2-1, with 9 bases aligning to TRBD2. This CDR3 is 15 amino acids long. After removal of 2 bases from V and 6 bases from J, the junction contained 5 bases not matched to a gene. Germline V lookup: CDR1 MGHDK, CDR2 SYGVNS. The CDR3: CASSETAGGPNEQFF. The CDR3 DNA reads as TGTGCCAGCAGTGAAACGGCGGGGGGGCCCAATGAGCAGTTCTTC.

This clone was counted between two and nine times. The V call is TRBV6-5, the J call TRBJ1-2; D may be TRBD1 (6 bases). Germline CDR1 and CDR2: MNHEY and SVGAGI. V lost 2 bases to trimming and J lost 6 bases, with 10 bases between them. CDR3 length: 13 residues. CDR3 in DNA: TGTGCCAGCAGTTACGGTGCAGGGGATGGCTACACCTTC. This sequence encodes CASSYGAGDGYTF.

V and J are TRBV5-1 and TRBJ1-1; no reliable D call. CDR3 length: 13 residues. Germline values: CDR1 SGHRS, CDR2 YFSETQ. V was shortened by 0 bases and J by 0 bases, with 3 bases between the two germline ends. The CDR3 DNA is TGCGCCAGCAGCTTGGATCTGAACACTGAAGCTTTCTTT. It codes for CASSLDLNTEAFF.

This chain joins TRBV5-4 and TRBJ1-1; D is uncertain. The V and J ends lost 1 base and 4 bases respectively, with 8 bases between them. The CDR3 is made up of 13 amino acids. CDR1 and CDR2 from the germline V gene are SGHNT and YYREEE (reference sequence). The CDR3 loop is CASSLSRATEAFF. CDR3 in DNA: TGTGCCAGCAGCTTGTCGAGGGCCACTGAAGCTTTCTTT.